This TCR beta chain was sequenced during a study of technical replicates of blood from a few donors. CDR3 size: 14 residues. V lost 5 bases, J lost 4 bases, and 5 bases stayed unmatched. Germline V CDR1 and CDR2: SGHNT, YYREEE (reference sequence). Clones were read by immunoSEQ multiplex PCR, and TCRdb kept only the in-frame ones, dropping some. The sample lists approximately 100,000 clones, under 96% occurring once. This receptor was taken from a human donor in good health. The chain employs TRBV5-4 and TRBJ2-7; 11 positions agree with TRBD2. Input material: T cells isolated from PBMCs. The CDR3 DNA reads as TGTGCCAGCAGTTTTAGCGGGGGGGCGTACGAGCAGTACTTC. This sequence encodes CASSFSGGAYEQYF.